One and the same sample provided the 17 T cell receptor beta chains below, sequenced in a study. One entry per CDR3 protein, called by TCRdb with MiXCR from the reads. Here the sample spans more than 350 distinct CDR3 sequences, 32% being singletons. The material sequenced was CD8+ T cells (not recorded whether cultured). These TCRs come from a male donor.

By sample share, this clonotype is medium-sized. The chain is built from TRBV6-5 and TRBJ2-7, with TRBD2 identical over 12 bases. The trim removed 4 bases at V and 4 bases at J, leaving 2 bases unmatched. Germline V CDR1 and CDR2: MNHEY, SVGAGI. The CDR3 is made up of 14 amino acids. This chain's CDR3 is CASSWTSGMYEQYF. In DNA, the CDR3 is TGTGCCAGCAGTTGGACTAGCGGGATGTACGAGCAGTACTTC.

The V call is TRBV19, the J call TRBJ2-7; D is ambiguous. V was pared by 6 bases and J by 0 bases, with 9 bases between. CDR1 and CDR2 (germline): LNHDA, SQIVND (reference sequence). The length of the CDR3 is 13 residues. The CDR3: CASSIQSSYEQYF. In DNA form, the CDR3 reads TGTGCCAGTAGCATCCAGAGCTCCTACGAGCAGTACTTC.

This clonotype has just a few counts. The V call is TRBV12-3 or TRBV12-4, the J call TRBJ2-7; TRBD1 might be the D (8 bases). Between the trimmed V and J ends, which lost 6 bases and 0 bases, there was a span of 15 bases. CDR3 length: 15 amino acids. As DNA, the CDR3 is TGTGCCAGCAGCCTAAACAGGGGGGGCTCCTACGAGCAGTACTTC. Amino acids: CASSLNRGGSYEQYF.

This clonotype counts as medium-sized. The V gene is TRBV18, the J gene TRBJ1-5, with TRBD1 matching over 8 bases. CDR1 is KGHSH, CDR2 LQKENI, per germline. V lost 6 bases, J lost 1 base, and 5 bases stayed unmatched. The CDR3 sequence is 15 residues long. In DNA, the CDR3 is TGTGCCAGCTCTCCGGACAGGGAGAGCAATCAGCCCCAGCATTTT. Residues: CASSPDRESNQPQHF.

This clonotype showed up just a few times. One junction end does not reproduce the germline sequence, and a read error may be involved. The chain joins TRBV19 to TRBJ2-7; D uncertain. CDR3 length: 13 amino acids. CDR1 and CDR2 (germline): LNHDA, SQIVND (reference sequence). In nucleotides, the CDR3 is TGTGCCAGTAGTTTGCGGAGCTCCCACGAGCAGTACTTC. This sequence encodes CASSLRSSHEQYF.

This clonotype is labeled as medium-sized. The rearrangement uses TRBV25-1 and TRBJ2-1, with D hard to call. V lost 5 bases, J lost 2 bases, and 1 base lay in between. Germline CDR1 and CDR2: MGHDK and SYGVNS. The CDR3 is made up of 11 amino acids. The CDR3 DNA reads as TGTGCCAGCAGTACCTACAATGAGCAGTTCTTC. Residues: CASSTYNEQFF.

As to this clonotype: Since a much larger clone is just one base distant, this may be a read error. The V gene is TRBV6-5, the J gene TRBJ2-5, with 10 bases identical to TRBD2. CDR1 is MNHEY and CDR2 is SVGAGI in the germline V gene. This CDR3 is built from 14 residues. The CDR3 nucleotides read TGTGCCAGCAGTACCACTAGCGGGGAAGAGGCCCAGTACTTC. Its protein product is CASSTTSGEEAQYF.

This clonotype has just a few counts. V usage is TRBV19 and J usage is TRBJ2-3, with D unclear. The CDR3 is 13 residues long. V was shortened by 5 bases and J by 0 bases, with 6 bases between the two germline ends. From germline, CDR1 is LNHDA and CDR2 SQIVND (reference sequence). In DNA form, the CDR3 reads TGTGCCAGTAGTTTCTATAGCACAGATACGCAGTATTTT. The encoded protein is CASSFYSTDTQYF.

This clonotype was observed a few times. A much larger clone differs from this one at a single base, so this may be a read error. V usage is TRBV19 and J usage is TRBJ2-2; D is unclear. Germline CDR1 reads LNHDA; CDR2 reads SQIVND (reference sequence). Trimming removed 4 bases from V and 4 bases from J, with 7 bases in between. There are 13 residues in the CDR3. CDR3 nucleotide sequence: TGTGCCAGTAGTAGCCGCCCCACCGGGGAGCTGTTTTTT. Its translation is CASSSRPTGELFF.

The chain recombines TRBV19 with TRBJ2-7; D is ambiguous. The CDR3 is made up of 12 amino acids. Germline assignment: CDR1 LNHDA and CDR2 SQIVND (reference sequence). Trimming took off 3 bases at V and 3 bases at J, with 6 bases between the two ends. CDR3 in DNA: TGTGCCAGTAGTATCCGGAGCTACGAGCAGTACTTC. Residues: CASSIRSYEQYF.

Turning to this clonotype: The missing conserved phenylalanine or tryptophan at the end of this CDR3 makes a read error likely. The genes are TRBV19 and TRBJ2-3; D uncertain. The CDR3 has 13 amino acids. V dropped 6 bases and J dropped 5 bases, with 12 bases sitting between them. Germline CDR1 LNHDA, CDR2 SQIVND (reference sequence). The CDR3 nucleotides read TGTGCCAGTAGCTTACGATCGGGAGATACGCAGTATTTG. Its translation: CASSLRSGDTQYL.

This clonotype ranks as medium-sized. The rearrangement uses TRBV19 and TRBJ1-2; D call uncertain. The CDR3 is 13 amino acids. Trimming removed 3 bases from V and 7 bases from J, with 12 bases in between. From germline, CDR1 is LNHDA and CDR2 SQIVND (reference sequence). CDR3: CASSMFGVAGYTF. CDR3 bases: TGTGCCAGTAGTATGTTCGGGGTGGCTGGCTACACCTTC.

About this clonotype itself: A clone one base away is much larger, so this may be a read error. V gene TRBV19 combines with J gene TRBJ2-3; no clear D gene. Per germline, CDR1 LNHDA and CDR2 SQIVND (reference sequence). This CDR3 comprises 13 residues. The CDR3 protein is CASSSRSADAQYF. CDR3 bases: TGTGCCAGTAGTAGCCGAAGCGCAGATGCGCAGTATTTT.

By share of the sample, this clonotype is large. This chain connects TRBV6-5 to TRBJ2-7, with 7 bases identical to TRBD1. From germline, CDR1 is MNHEY and CDR2 SVGAGI. The CDR3 is 17 residues long. Trimming at V came to 6 bases and at J to 0 bases, leaving 14 bases not matched to a gene. The CDR3 DNA reads as TGTGCCAGCAGCCGCGAACTTACCGGGACAGACTCCTACGAGCAGTACTTC. This sequence encodes CASSRELTGTDSYEQYF.

By proportion, this clonotype is medium-sized (0.01 to 0.1%). The chain's CDR3 is CASTPGTGVSGEQYF. The CDR3 DNA follows: TGTGCCAGCACCCCAGGGACAGGGGTAAGTGGCGAGCAGTACTTC. The chain is built from TRBV3-1 and TRBJ2-7; 10 bases fit TRBD1. V was clipped by 7 bases and J by 6 bases; unmatched bases: 12. The CDR3 spans 15 residues. Looked up from germline, CDR1 is LGHDT and CDR2 is YNNKEL (reference sequence).

This clonotype is large (0.1 to 1%) within its sample. The chain links TRBV19 to TRBJ2-1, with 7 bases aligning to TRBD2. Germline V gives CDR1 LNHDA, CDR2 SQIVND (reference sequence). J gave up 8 bases and V 3 bases, and 1 base lay outside the gene matches. This CDR3 is 12 amino acids long. The CDR3 here is CASSIAGDEQFF. The CDR3 DNA follows: TGTGCCAGTAGTATTGCGGGGGATGAGCAGTTCTTC.

The V gene is TRBV4-2, the J gene TRBJ1-1; D ambiguous. Germline values: CDR1 LGHNA, CDR2 YNFKEQ. V was shortened by 2 bases and J by 1 base, with 11 bases between the two germline ends. The CDR3 contains 15 residues. CDR3 nucleotide sequence: TGTGCCAGCAGCCAATATATGACCACGAACACTGAAGCTTTCTTT. The encoded protein is CASSQYMTTNTEAFF.